The clone carrying this TCR beta chain was seen just once. These data come from a study of blood T cell repertoires in COVID-19. Across the study: T cells, B-cell-depleted T cells, or PBMCs supplied cDNA or gDNA.

A Seattle source enrolled patients during active infection and followed them longitudinally. TCRdb's table, derived via immunoSEQ multiplex PCR, lists solely in-frame clones and lacks some. Seen here are over 10,000 clones, about two thirds observed once, and the top ten hold around 6%. The sequence was collected from a man in his sixties with COVID-19, enrolled during active disease. The sample was peripheral blood.

The CDR3 DNA is TGCGCCAGCAGCTGGTGGGGACAGGCTAATGAAAAACTGTTTTTT. This encodes CASSWWGQANEKLFF. The V gene is TRBV5-1, the J gene TRBJ1-4; TRBD1 matches at 8 bases. This CDR3 region has 15 residues. Trimming at V came to 3 bases and at J to 3 bases, leaving 4 bases not matched to a gene. Per the germline V gene, CDR1 is SGHRS and CDR2 is YFSETQ.